This paragraph covers one T cell receptor (beta chain) sequence. J was trimmed by 4 bases and V by 6 bases; bases with no gene match: 5. Germline CDR1 reads SGHTA; CDR2 reads FQGNSA. The CDR3 totals 13 residues. This entry comes from a study of blood T cells in healthy people across ages. Together with a sample-barcoded 5' primer, a J-beta primer mix was included in a second PCR lasting about 7 to 11 cycles. The template-switch adaptor was a 5' adaptor with 12 random nucleotides. It tagged each cDNA molecule. TCRdb re-derived calls from the 5' RACE reads in MiXCR, one entry per CDR3 protein. Of roughly 700,000 distinct CDR3 sequences listed, approximately 50% are singletons.

The sample was blood. This clonotype originated in a woman aged 60-75 years in good health. The V call is TRBV7-2, the J call TRBJ1-2; 7 bases agree with TRBD1. CDR3 sequence: CASRNRDSYGYTF. For the CDR3, the DNA is TGTGCCAGCAGAAACCGGGACAGCTATGGCTACACCTTC. Variable domain in full (rest from reference TRBV7-2 and TRBJ1-2): GAGVSQSPSNKVTEKGKDVELRCDPISGHTALYWYRQSLGQGLEFLIYFQGNSAPDKSGLPSDRFSAERTGGSVSTLTIQRTQQEDSAVYLCASRNRDSYGYTFGSGTRLTVV.